Listed below are T cell receptor beta chains from one sample, sequenced in a study of CD8+CD57+ T cells in acquired aplastic anemia. TCRdb recomputed calls from the reads with MiXCR, one row per CDR3 protein. The table has some 200,000 distinct CDR3 sequences, more than 45% seen once. The sample was sorted CD4+, CD8+, or CD8+CD57+ T cells (not recorded which) from PBMCs. Receptors were obtained from a human donor with aplastic anemia. Each CDR3 is given with its conserved first and last residue.

>TRBV11-1
CASSLGDGLAKNIQYF
>TRBV9
CASLPRASGSYYEQYF
>TRBV24-1
CATKGQGASYGYTF
>TRBV2
CASSEGNEQFF
>TRBV11-1
CASSLAGRGLGNEQFF
>TRBV20-1
CSARLRDGRIGTGELFF
>TRBV29-1
CSVVTGSGEKLFF
>TRBV19
CASRLTGVYGYTF
>TRBV27
CASSLVWTDTQYF
>TRBV29-1
CSVAAGGESQPQHF
>TRBV9
CASSVVAGAWYNEQFF
>TRBV24-1
CATSDPPGGQETQYF
>TRBV30
CAWSGRNEKLSF
>TRBV27
CAWEAAYSYNEQFF
>TRBV11-1
CASSFGVARGSHEQSF
>TRBV10-3
CAISDVGHTEAFF
>TRBV6-1
CASSVDRSPNYGYTF
>TRBV19
CASSKGRGANEKLFF
>TRBV3-1
CASSQDITEAFF
>TRBV10-2
CASRPSMYGYTF
>TRBV25-1
CASRGGQAESYGYTF
>TRBV27
CASSLVAGVETQYF
>TRBV9
CASTKYDDTQYF
>TRBV19
CASSVGLAVDEQFF
>TRBV5-1
CASSPRGSGETQYF
>TRBV20-1
CSASRTGVGYEQYF
>TRBV19
CASSIGGGAMETQYF
>TRBV7-6
CASSRLAQEQFF
>TRBV19
CASSYVSSYEQYF
>TRBV27
CASNPGTGGFTEAFF
>TRBV2
CASSIGQGAYEKLFF
>TRBV29-1
CSVEELGRFGASGNTIYF
>TRBV4-3
CASSQDSASGNTIYF
>TRBV11-1
CASSRSGTSGSYEQYF
>TRBV20-1
CSATGTGNYEQYF
>TRBV14
CASSQDGLGGEAFF
>TRBV6-5
CASSYSRLGLNTEAFF
>TRBV12-5
CASGLTFRGDTQYF
>TRBV19
CASSVVGQGAVEQYF
>TRBV20-1
CSAPRDSFYEQYF
>TRBV7-9
CASSPRTGIEAFF
>TRBV7-9
CASSWTGYTEAFF